This record covers a single T cell receptor (beta chain). Antigen: not known. CDR3 length equals 19 residues. CDR1 MDHEN and CDR2 SYDVKM come from the germline V gene. The trim removed 7 bases at V and 8 bases at J, leaving 21 bases unmatched. The sample is drawn from a study of shared clonotypes between healthy human individuals. Study-wide results and caveats: Non-shared clonotypes had lower generation probabilities than those shared by all four donors.

The study ran the assay at deep level. Profiled with immunoSEQ multiplex PCR; TCRdb holds only in-frame clones, not every one. This sample yields about 2.2 million clones, of which 90% to 95% are seen a single time; about 1.6% belongs to the top ten. The naive CD8 fraction comprised CD45RO-negative cells positively selected for CCR7 and excluded terminally differentiated effector memory CD45RA+ cells. The donors, all of them Caucasian adults, lived in Nashville, Tennessee. The sequenced sample consisted of naive CD8+ T cells from PBMCs. The chain joins TRBV28 to TRBJ2-3; 13 nucleotides agree with TRBD2. The origin of this receptor is a man aged 18-30 years in good health. Some clones in this sample may be carry-over from other donors' samples. The CDR3 region is CASTLLAGGPSLDFGTQYF. Here the CDR3 DNA reads TGTGCCAGCACCCTACTAGCGGGAGGGCCATCCTTGGACTTTGGTACGCAGTATTTT.